This T cell receptor beta chain was recovered during a study of monozygotic twins with inflammatory bowel disease. Study-wide results and caveats: It was not supported that a single strong signal or clonotype was associated with IBD. By inverse Simpson index, TCRbeta diversity was lower in IBD patients than in healthy co-twins.

The blood volume drawn from each donor was around 2.5 ml. UMIs incorporating a 6-nucleotide sample barcode were appended by means of template switching. TCRdb reanalyzed the 5' RACE reads, giving one entry per CDR3 protein sequence and no DNA. The sample's table shows fewer than 200,000 distinct CDR3 sequences. Concerning this clonotype itself: The target antigen is unknown.

This CDR3 region has 15 residues. The germline V gene has CDR1 SGHVS and CDR2 FQNEAQ. The sample was blood. The V gene is TRBV7-8, the J gene TRBJ2-4. This receptor was taken from a human donor with ulcerative colitis or Crohn's disease, or a healthy co-twin of an affected twin (not recorded which). CDR3 in amino acids: CASSLEILAKNIQYF.